These 31 T cell receptor beta chains were sequenced from one sample in a study of T cells after yellow fever vaccination. TCRdb ran MiXCR on the 5' RACE reads and lists one entry per CDR3 protein. There are 550,000 to 750,000 distinct CDR3 sequences in the sample; roughly 13% occur only once, and more than 12% lies in the top ten. The source material was PBMCs, sampled on the day of the yellow fever booster vaccination. Source of these receptors: a man aged 25 to 45 who received the YFV17D yellow fever vaccine.

The gene calls are TRBV2 and TRBJ2-1; TRBD1 matches 8 bases. The CDR3 runs 13 residues. In germline, CDR1 is SNHLY, CDR2 FYNNEI. V shed 8 bases and J 12 bases; nucleotides not matched to a gene: 12. The CDR3 reads CASSKGSDRGQFF. DNA for the CDR3: TGTGCCAGCTCGAAGGGGTCTGACAGGGGGCAGTTCTTC.

V and J are TRBV28 and TRBJ2-7; TRBD1 matches at 9 bases. The CDR3 runs to 17 residues. Germline loops: CDR1 MDHEN, CDR2 SYDVKM. The V gene end was trimmed by 5 bases and the J gene end by 3 bases; junction bases not matched to a gene: 14. CDR3 DNA: TGTGCCAGCAGTCTCCCGCGGGGACAGGGCTTCGACTACGAGCAGTACTTC. Translating gives CASSLPRGQGFDYEQYF.

V gene TRBV28 combines with J gene TRBJ1-3; D gene unclear. Germline CDR1 and CDR2: MDHEN and SYDVKM. CDR3 length equals 15 residues. V lost 6 bases and J lost 2, with 14 bases in between. The CDR3 region has the DNA TGTGCCAGCAGCTCCCTCGACGGTACTGGAAACACCATATATTTT. This translates into CASSSLDGTGNTIYF. The full variable domain, in which reference TRBV28 and TRBJ1-3 provide the parts outside the CDR3, is DVKVTQSSRYLVKRTGEKVFLECVQDMDHENMFWYRQDPGLGLRLIYFSYDVKMKEKGDIPEGYSVSREKKERFSLILESASTNQTSMYLCASSSLDGTGNTIYFGEGSWLTVV.

The chain recombines TRBV7-8 with TRBJ2-1; TRBD1 matches 7 bases. Germline V CDR1 and CDR2: SGHVS, FQNEAQ. This CDR3 has 12 residues. The V and J ends lost 5 bases and 10 bases, in that order; junction bases with no gene match: 5. CDR3 DNA: TGTGCCAGCAGCAACGTGGGACAGGAGCAGTTCTTC. Protein product: CASSNVGQEQFF.

This clonotype came up a few times. This chain joins TRBV15 and TRBJ2-7; no clear D. V lost 2 bases, J lost 0 bases, and 11 bases lay in between. The V gene's germline CDR1 is LNHNV and CDR2 YYDKDF (reference sequence). CDR3 length: 15 residues. The CDR3, as DNA: TGTGCCACCAGCAGAAGGCAGGTGACCTCCTACGAGCAGTACTTC. This gives the protein CATSRRQVTSYEQYF.

The V gene is TRBV5-6, the J gene TRBJ2-2; D unclear. Deletions cut 2 bases from V and 4 bases from J, with 18 bases between. The CDR3 is 17 amino acids. Germline-derived CDR1 and CDR2 are SGHDT and YYEEEE. The CDR3 here is CASSFKLALTLTGELFF. The CDR3 DNA is TGTGCCAGCAGCTTTAAGCTGGCCTTAACCCTCACCGGGGAGCTGTTTTTT.

This clonotype was observed at least ten times. V is TRBV5-5 and J is TRBJ2-5; TRBD1 matches 7 bases. This CDR3 is 13 amino acids long. Germline V gene sequence: CDR1 SGHKS, CDR2 YYEKEE (reference sequence). With 2 bases clipped from V and 5 bases from J, the junction kept 3 bases outside the gene matches. The DNA of the CDR3 is TGTGCCAGCAGCTTACAGGGGCCTGAGACCCAGTACTTC. Translated: CASSLQGPETQYF. Together with reference TRBV5-5 and TRBJ2-5, the CDR3 gives the full variable domain: DAGVTQSPTHLIKTRGQQVTLRCSPISGHKSVSWYQQVLGQGPQFIFQYYEKEERGRGNFPDRFSARQFPNYSSELNVNALLLGDSALYLCASSLQGPETQYFGPGTRLLVL.

This clonotype was seen a few times. V is TRBV20-1 and J is TRBJ2-3; tentative D call: TRBD1 (5 bases). The germline CDR1 and CDR2 sequences are DFQATT and SNEGSKA (reference sequence). This CDR3 is built from 16 residues. Trimming took off 3 bases at V and 2 bases at J, with 18 bases between the two ends. DNA of the CDR3: TGCAGTGCTAGTCTATGGGGCTGGGATAACACAGATACGCAGTATTTT. It yields the protein CSASLWGWDNTDTQYF.

J is TRBJ2-3 and V is TRBV5-1; TRBD2 matches at 8 bases. The V and J ends lost 0 bases and 4 bases, in that order; junction bases with no gene match: 7. From germline, CDR1 is SGHRS and CDR2 YFSETQ. CDR3 length: 16 amino acids. This CDR3 is CASSLALGGGPDTQYF. The CDR3 DNA sequence: TGCGCCAGCAGCTTGGCCCTGGGCGGGGGGCCAGATACGCAGTATTTT.

The V and J genes are TRBV20-1 and TRBJ2-7; D gene uncertain. The CDR3 has 12 amino acids. V gave up 6 bases and J gave up 0 bases, with 9 bases separating them. The germline V gene has CDR1 DFQATT and CDR2 SNEGSKA (reference sequence). Written as DNA, the CDR3 is TGCAGTGCCGATTGGGGCTCCTACGAGCAGTACTTC. This encodes CSADWGSYEQYF.

There are a few counts of this clonotype. The chain is built from TRBV5-5 and TRBJ2-3; 7 bases match TRBD2. The V gene's germline CDR1 is SGHKS and CDR2 YYEKEE (reference sequence). J gave up 2 bases and V 0 bases, and 9 bases lay outside the gene matches. The CDR3 is 17 residues long. The CDR3 reads CASSLGWGGAYTDTQYF. The CDR3 region has the DNA TGTGCCAGCAGCTTGGGGTGGGGAGGGGCCTACACAGATACGCAGTATTTT.

There are a few counts of this clonotype. The chain joins TRBV20-1 to TRBJ2-1; tentative D call: TRBD2 (6 bases). V lost 3 bases to trimming and J lost 3 bases, with 15 bases between them. The length of the CDR3 is 15 residues. The germline CDR1 and CDR2 sequences are DFQATT and SNEGSKA (reference sequence). This CDR3 reads CSASVRTILYNEQFF. CDR3 DNA: TGCAGTGCTAGTGTTAGGACTATTCTCTACAATGAGCAGTTCTTC.

Concerning this clonotype itself: The junction departs from germline at one end; a sequencing error may be responsible. This rearrangement joins TRBV4-2 to TRBJ2-1; a weak D match, TRBD2 (6 bases). The CDR3 runs to 12 residues. Germline lookup yields CDR1 LGHNA and CDR2 YNFKEQ. The CDR3 here is CASSQGDSQRFF. As DNA, the CDR3 is TGTGCCAGCAGTCAAGGGGACTCTCAGCGGTTCTTC.

This clonotype has just a few counts. This rearrangement joins TRBV20-1 to TRBJ2-5; D perhaps matches TRBD2 (6 bases). The CDR3 is 14 amino acids. V shed 0 bases and J shed 4 bases, with 12 bases lying between them. Germline V gene lookup returns CDR1 DFQATT and CDR2 SNEGSKA (reference sequence). The CDR3 region has the DNA TGCAGTGCTAGAGAGGCTAGCGTGCTAGAGACCCAGTACTTC. Translation: CSAREASVLETQYF.

V gene TRBV7-6 combines with J gene TRBJ2-7, with TRBD1 matching 7 bases. Losses at the gene ends were 5 bases for V and 3 bases for J; bases not matched to a gene: 10. This CDR3 has 15 residues. The germline V gene encodes CDR1 SGHVS and CDR2 FNYEAQ. Written as DNA, the CDR3 is TGTGCCAGCAGCCCCCGGAACAGGGGCGGCTACGAGCAGTACTTC. Its protein is CASSPRNRGGYEQYF.

This clonotype was seen only a few times. V is TRBV4-3 and J is TRBJ1-5, with D uncertain. V lost 0 bases, J lost 2 bases, and 14 bases lay in between. This CDR3 region has 17 residues. CDR1 LGHNA and CDR2 YSLEER come from the germline V gene. CDR3 sequence (DNA): TGCGCCAGCAGCCAAGATTTGGCAGGTCGAGGCAATCAGCCCCAGCATTTT. This encodes CASSQDLAGRGNQPQHF.

This clonotype has a handful of counts. This rearrangement joins TRBV5-1 to TRBJ1-6, with TRBD1 as a possible D gene (5 bases). CDR3 length: 13 residues. V lost 5 bases and J 10 bases, leaving 13 bases between the germline ends. Germline V lookup: CDR1 SGHRS, CDR2 YFSETQ. This chain's CDR3 is CASRGGGDSPLHF. The CDR3 DNA reads as TGCGCCAGCAGGGGAGGAGGGGACTCACCCCTCCACTTT.

V and J are TRBV24-1 and TRBJ2-1, with 8 positions matching TRBD1. CDR1 and CDR2 (germline): KGHDR, SFDVKD. The V and J ends lost 6 bases and 8 bases, in that order; junction bases with no gene match: 2. This CDR3 spans 12 amino acids. CDR3: CATSSGGDEQFF. The CDR3 nucleotides read TGTGCCACCAGTTCAGGGGGCGATGAGCAGTTCTTC.

The chain uses TRBV6-2 or TRBV6-3 and TRBJ2-1; D possibly corresponds to TRBD2 (6 bases). Germline CDR1 and CDR2: MNHEY and SVGEGT. V shed 6 bases and J shed 6 bases, with 12 bases lying between them. This CDR3 comprises 13 residues. The CDR3 loop reads CASSRSGSNEQFF. The CDR3, as DNA: TGTGCCAGCAGCCGCAGCGGGTCCAATGAGCAGTTCTTC.

In its sample, this clonotype was seen a few times. The chain combines TRBV29-1 with TRBJ2-1; TRBD2 might be the D (5 bases). Germline V gene lookup returns CDR1 SQVTM and CDR2 ANQGSEA. CDR3 length equals 15 residues. V was cut by 4 bases and J by 0 bases, with 13 bases left in between. The CDR3 protein is CSVGRSGSSYNEQFF. CDR3 in DNA: TGCAGCGTTGGGAGGAGCGGAAGCTCCTACAATGAGCAGTTCTTC.

The chain uses TRBV6-5 and TRBJ2-7, with 7 bases identical to TRBD1. With V trimmed by 0 bases and J by 3 bases, 8 bases remained unmatched. Looked up from germline, CDR1 is MNHEY and CDR2 is SVGAGI. This CDR3 has 16 residues. This CDR3 reads CASSYSRQGESYEQYF. The CDR3, as DNA: TGTGCCAGCAGTTACTCGAGGCAGGGGGAAAGCTACGAGCAGTACTTC.

This clonotype was observed a few times. The chain joins TRBV18 to TRBJ1-1; no clear D. The CDR3 has 13 amino acids. The V gene's germline CDR1 is KGHSH and CDR2 LQKENI. V was cut by 1 base and J by 6 bases, with 9 bases left in between. The CDR3 DNA is TGTGCCAGCTCACCACTCGCCGGCGCTGAAGCTTTCTTT. Translating gives CASSPLAGAEAFF. Complete variable domain (other parts from reference TRBV18 and TRBJ1-1): NAGVMQNPRHLVRRRGQEARLRCSPMKGHSHVYWYRQLPEEGLKFMVYLQKENIIDESGMPKERFSAEFPKEGPSILRIQQVVRGDSAAYFCASSPLAGAEAFFGQGTRLTVV.

This clonotype was picked up many times. This chain links TRBV7-9 with TRBJ2-3; D is uncertain. V was shortened by 5 bases and J by 0 bases, with 3 bases between the two germline ends. Germline CDR1 is SEHNR and CDR2 is FQNEAQ (reference sequence). The CDR3 extends over 12 amino acids. The CDR3 region is CASSVSTDTQYF. CDR3 sequence (DNA): TGTGCCAGCAGCGTCAGCACAGATACGCAGTATTTT.

This clonotype has just a few counts. The chain is built from TRBV27 and TRBJ2-7, with TRBD2 identical over 10 bases. After removal of 2 bases from V and 2 bases from J, the junction contained 9 bases not matched to a gene. Germline assignment: CDR1 MNHEY and CDR2 SMNVEV (reference sequence). This CDR3 comprises 17 residues. CDR3 coding DNA: TGTGCCAGCAGTTTACGCCCTAGCGGGAGTTTGACCTACGAGCAGTACTTC. It codes for CASSLRPSGSLTYEQYF.

This clonotype has only a few counts. The V gene is TRBV20-1, the J gene TRBJ1-5; 10 nucleotides align to TRBD1. The trim removed 3 bases at V and 5 bases at J, leaving 1 base unmatched. The CDR3 totals 13 residues. The V gene's germline CDR1 is DFQATT and CDR2 SNEGSKA (reference sequence). CDR3 nucleotides: TGCAGTGCTAGGACAGGGGGCGATCAGCCCCAGCATTTT. Protein: CSARTGGDQPQHF.

This clonotype came up a few times. The V and J genes are TRBV7-3 and TRBJ2-1; 8 positions match TRBD2. CDR3 length: 15 amino acids. The germline V gene encodes CDR1 SGHTA and CDR2 FQGTGA. The J segment lost 5 bases and the V segment lost 2 bases, leaving 5 bases of the junction unmatched. The CDR3 loop is CASSLRGGGNNEQFF. In DNA form, the CDR3 reads TGTGCCAGCAGCTTACGGGGCGGGGGGAACAATGAGCAGTTCTTC.

This clonotype was seen at least ten times. The chain combines TRBV12-3 or TRBV12-4 with TRBJ2-1; 10 nucleotides align to TRBD2. The CDR3 is made up of 15 amino acids. V was clipped by 3 bases and J by 10 bases; unmatched bases: 9. CDR3 in DNA: TGTGCCAGCAGTTTTGGGGCTAGCGGGAGAGAAGAGCAGTTCTTC. Translating gives CASSFGASGREEQFF.

In nucleotides, the CDR3 is TGTGCCAGCAGCCGGCAGTATGGGACGACTGGAAACACCATATATTTT. Residues: CASSRQYGTTGNTIYF. The V and J genes are TRBV12-3 or TRBV12-4 and TRBJ1-3; the D gene is possibly TRBD1 (5 bases). This CDR3 has 16 residues. V was cut by 6 bases and J by 2 bases, with 17 bases left in between.

V usage is TRBV7-2 and J usage is TRBJ2-7; TRBD2 matches 9 bases. The CDR3 runs 14 residues. V lost 0 bases to trimming and J lost 6 bases; unmatched junction nucleotides: 3. Per the germline V gene, CDR1 is SGHTA and CDR2 is FQGNSA. The CDR3 here is CASSLASGSSEQYF. CDR3 sequence (DNA): TGTGCCAGCAGCTTAGCTAGCGGGAGTTCCGAGCAGTACTTC.

This clonotype occurred a few times. The chain employs TRBV10-3 and TRBJ1-3; a weak D match, TRBD1 (6 bases). CDR3 length: 15 amino acids. Germline lookup yields CDR1 ENHRY and CDR2 SYGVKD. V was pared by 2 bases and J by 1 base, with 9 bases between. CDR3 nucleotide sequence: TGTGCCATCAGTGAGAACAGGGCGTCTGGAAACACCATATATTTT. Protein sequence: CAISENRASGNTIYF.

This clonotype was picked up a small number of times. The J gene is TRBJ2-7, the V gene TRBV27; 8 bases line up with TRBD1. The CDR3 covers 17 residues. The V segment lost 6 bases and the J segment 2 bases; nucleotides outside the gene matches: 15. Germline CDR1 is MNHEY and CDR2 is SMNVEV (reference sequence). The CDR3 nucleotides are TGTGCCAGCAGAAAAATTGGGACAGGAGTCTTAACCTACGAGCAGTACTTC. Encoded protein: CASRKIGTGVLTYEQYF.